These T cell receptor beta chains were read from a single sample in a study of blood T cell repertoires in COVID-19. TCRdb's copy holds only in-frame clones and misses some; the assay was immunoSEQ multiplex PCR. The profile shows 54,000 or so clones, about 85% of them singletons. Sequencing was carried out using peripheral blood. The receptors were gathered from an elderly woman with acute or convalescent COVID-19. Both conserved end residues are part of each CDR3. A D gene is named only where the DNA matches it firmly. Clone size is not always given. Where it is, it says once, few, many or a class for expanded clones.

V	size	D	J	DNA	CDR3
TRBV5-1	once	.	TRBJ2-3	TGCGCCAGCAGCTTAAGCGCTAGCACAGATACGCAGTATTTT	CASSLSASTDTQYF
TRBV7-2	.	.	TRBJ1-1	TGTGCCAGCAGCCTGGTCACAGGGATTACTGAAGCTTTCTTT	CASSLVTGITEAFF
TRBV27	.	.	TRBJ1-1	TGTGCCAGCAGTTTGGCCCCATGGAACACTGAAGCTTTCTTT	CASSLAPWNTEAFF
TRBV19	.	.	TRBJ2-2	TGTGCCAGTAGTATAACGGACTCCTTGAACACCGGGGAGCTGTTTTTT	CASSITDSLNTGELFF
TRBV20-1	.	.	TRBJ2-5	TGCAGTGCTAAAGGAGAAGAGACCCAGTACTTC	CSAKGEETQYF
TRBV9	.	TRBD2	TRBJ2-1	TGTGCCAGCAGCGTAGATGGTAGCGGGAGGGCCGATGAGCAGTTCTTC	CASSVDGSGRADEQFF
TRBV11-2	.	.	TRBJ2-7	TGTGCCAGCAGCACCCACATGGGCCAAAATTCCGAGCAGTACTTC	CASSTHMGQNSEQYF
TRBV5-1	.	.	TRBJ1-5	TGCGCCAGCAGCTTGGTAGGCAGGGTAGGTCAGCCCCAGCATTTT	CASSLVGRVGQPQHF
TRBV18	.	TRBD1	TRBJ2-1	TGTGCCAGCTCACCCCTCGAGACAGGGAACAATGAGCAGTTCTTC	CASSPLETGNNEQFF
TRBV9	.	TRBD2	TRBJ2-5	TGTGCCAGCAGCGTAGTGGCTAGCGGGGGGGCCACGGAGACCCAGTACTTC	CASSVVASGGATETQYF
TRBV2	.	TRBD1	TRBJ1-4	TGTGCCAGCAGTCAAGGGGGCTCCTTTGAAAAACTGTTTTTT	CASSQGGSFEKLFF
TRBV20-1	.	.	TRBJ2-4	TGCAGTGCTAGTAGCGAAAACATTCAGTACTTC	CSASSENIQYF
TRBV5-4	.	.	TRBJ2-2	TGTGCCAGCAGCTCCCCCGGACAGTCTCCGAACACCGGGGAGCTGTTTTTT	CASSSPGQSPNTGELFF
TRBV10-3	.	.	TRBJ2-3	TGTGCCATCAGTGATACGGGAGATACGCAGTATTTT	CAISDTGDTQYF
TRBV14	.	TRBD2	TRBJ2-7	TGTGCCAGCAGTCGCCGGGGAGTCGGGAGGGACGAGCAGTACTTC	CASSRRGVGRDEQYF
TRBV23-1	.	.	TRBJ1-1	TGCGCCAGCAGTCTCCTCGTGTGGCTTGAAGCTTTCTTT	CASSLLVWLEAFF
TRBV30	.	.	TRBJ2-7	TGTGCCTGGAGTGCTGACAGATACGAGCAGTACTTC	CAWSADRYEQYF
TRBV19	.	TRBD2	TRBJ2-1	TGTGCCAGTAGTACGGGACTAGCGGGGTCCTACAATGAGCAGTTCTTC	CASSTGLAGSYNEQFF
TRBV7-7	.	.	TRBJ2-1	TGTGCCAGCAGCACCATAGGGGGGGCGAACAATGAGCAGTTCTTC	CASSTIGGANNEQFF
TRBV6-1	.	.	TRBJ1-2	TGTGCCAGCAGTGAAACAGGTCAGGGCTACACCTTC	CASSETGQGYTF
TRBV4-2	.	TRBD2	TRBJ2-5	TGTGCCAGCAGCCCCTCAGCGGGGGGGCCTGAGACCCAGTACTTC	CASSPSAGGPETQYF
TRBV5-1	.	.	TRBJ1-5	TGCGCCAGCAGGTCGGACACTTCCGCGATTCAGCCCCAGCATTTT	CASRSDTSAIQPQHF
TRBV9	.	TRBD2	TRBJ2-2	TGTGCCAGCAGCGTAGCTACGCGGGCGGGAGGTGGCCGGGAGCTGTTTTTT	CASSVATRAGGGRELFF
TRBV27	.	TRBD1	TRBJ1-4	TGTGCCAGCAGTTTATCGAGGGGGACAGGGTTCGCAACTAATGAAAAACTGTTTTTT	CASSLSRGTGFATNEKLFF
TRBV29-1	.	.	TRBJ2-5	TGCAGCGTTGACACAGGGGAGGCGACCCAGTACTTC	CSVDTGEATQYF
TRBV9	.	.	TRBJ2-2	TGTGCCAGCAGCGACCACAGGAGGGACACCGGGGAGCTGTTTTTT	CASSDHRRDTGELFF
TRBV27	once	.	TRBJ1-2	TGTGCCAGCAGTTTCGCGGGAGTCGTTGGACGCGGCTACACCTTC	CASSFAGVVGRGYTF
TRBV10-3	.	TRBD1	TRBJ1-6	TGTGCCAGCCAGGAGGGACAGGGGAATTCACCCCTCCACTTT	CASQEGQGNSPLHF
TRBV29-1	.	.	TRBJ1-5	TGCAGCGTTGAGAGGGCTCTCTATAGCAATCAGCCCCAGCATTTT	CSVERALYSNQPQHF
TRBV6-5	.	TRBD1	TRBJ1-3	TGTGCCAGCAGGGGGGACAGTAACTCTGGAAACACCATATATTTT	CASRGDSNSGNTIYF
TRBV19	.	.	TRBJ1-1	TGTGCCAGTAGTATAGCAGGGCCTCCTAACGCTTTCTTT	CASSIAGPPNAFF
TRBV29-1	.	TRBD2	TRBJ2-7	TGCAGCGTTGCCCAACTAGCGGACCTAACCTACGAGCAGTACTTC	CSVAQLADLTYEQYF
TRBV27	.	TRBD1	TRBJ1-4	TGTGCCAGCAGTCTACAGGGGGCGAATGAAAAACTGTTTTTT	CASSLQGANEKLFF